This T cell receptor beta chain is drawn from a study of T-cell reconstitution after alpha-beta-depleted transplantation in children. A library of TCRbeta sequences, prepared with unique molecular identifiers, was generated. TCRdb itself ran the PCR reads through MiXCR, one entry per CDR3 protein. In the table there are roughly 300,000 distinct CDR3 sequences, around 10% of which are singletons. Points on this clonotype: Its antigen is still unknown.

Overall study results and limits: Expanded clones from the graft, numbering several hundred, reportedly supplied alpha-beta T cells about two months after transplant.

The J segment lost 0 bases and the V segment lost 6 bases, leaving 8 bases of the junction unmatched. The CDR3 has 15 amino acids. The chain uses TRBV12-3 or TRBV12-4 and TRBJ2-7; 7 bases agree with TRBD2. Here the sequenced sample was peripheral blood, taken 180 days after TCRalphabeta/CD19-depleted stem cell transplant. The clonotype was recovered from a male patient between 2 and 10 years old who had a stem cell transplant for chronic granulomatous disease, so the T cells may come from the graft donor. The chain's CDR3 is CASSTLADLSYEQYF. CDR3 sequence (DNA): TGTGCCAGCAGCACCCTAGCGGACCTCTCCTACGAGCAGTACTTC.